The 21 T cell receptor beta chains listed next were all sequenced from one sample in a study of blood T cell repertoires in COVID-19. The protocol was immunoSEQ multiplex PCR, while the TCRdb copy is restricted to in-frame clones and leaves out a portion. The sample yields roughly 200,000 clones, 70% to 80% seen once. The sequenced sample consisted of peripheral blood. The receptors derive from a woman aged 40 to 49 with COVID-19, enrolled during active disease.

V is TRBV5-8 and J is TRBJ2-5; 12 positions agree with TRBD2. Looked up from germline, CDR1 is SGHTS and CDR2 is YDEGEE. V lost 0 bases to trimming and J lost 1 base; unmatched junction nucleotides: 4. The length of the CDR3 is 17 residues. As DNA, the CDR3 is TGTGCCAGCAGCTTGGGGGGGACTAGCGGGCCCCAAGAGACCCAGTACTTC. It is translated as CASSLGGTSGPQETQYF.

This sequence joins TRBV7-3 and TRBJ1-3, with D perhaps TRBD1 (6 bases). Germline V gene sequence: CDR1 SGHTA, CDR2 FQGTGA. The CDR3 spans 17 residues. V lost 5 bases, J lost 0 bases, and 17 bases lay in between. DNA of the CDR3: TGTGCCAGCAGCGAACAGGGTACCCCCTTCTCTGGAAACACCATATATTTT. Protein: CASSEQGTPFSGNTIYF. Drawing the rest from reference TRBV7-3 and TRBJ1-3, the complete variable domain is GAGVSQTPSNKVTEKGKYVELRCDPISGHTALYWYRQSLGQGPEFLIYFQGTGAADDSGLPNDRFFAVRPEGSVSTLKIQRTERGDSAVYLCASSEQGTPFSGNTIYFGEGSWLTVV.

V and J are TRBV4-2 and TRBJ2-1; 8 bases are a match to TRBD2. Germline loops: CDR1 LGHNA, CDR2 YNFKEQ. This CDR3 spans 15 amino acids. J lost 4 bases, V lost 1 base, and 3 bases had no gene match. The CDR3 here is CASSQAASGYNEQFF. The CDR3 DNA follows: TGTGCCAGCAGCCAAGCGGCTAGCGGGTACAATGAGCAGTTCTTC.

The chain has TRBV19 and TRBJ2-6; D perhaps matches TRBD1 (6 bases). V shed 2 bases and J shed 5 bases, with 10 bases lying between them. Germline V gene sequence: CDR1 LNHDA, CDR2 SQIVND (reference sequence). The CDR3 covers 15 residues. The CDR3 bases are TGTGCCAGTAGTATATACAGGGAAAGGGCCAACGTCCTGACTTTC. Translating gives CASSIYRERANVLTF. The complete variable domain, with remaining parts taken from reference TRBV19 and TRBJ2-6, reads DGGITQSPKYLFRKEGQNVTLSCEQNLNHDAMYWYRQDPGQGLRLIYYSQIVNDFQKGDIAEGYSVSREKKESFPLTVTSAQKNPTAFYLCASSIYRERANVLTFGAGSRLTVL.

The V and J genes are TRBV18 and TRBJ1-1; 9 positions match TRBD1. The CDR3 totals 15 residues. In germline, CDR1 is KGHSH, CDR2 LQKENI. J was trimmed by 5 bases and V by 3 bases; bases with no gene match: 7. The CDR3 reads CASSPDRGKGTEAFF. The CDR3 coding sequence is TGTGCCAGCTCACCGGACAGGGGCAAGGGGACTGAAGCTTTCTTT.

The gene calls are TRBV7-2 and TRBJ2-7; TRBD2 matches 13 bases. CDR3 length: 13 amino acids. The germline V gene encodes CDR1 SGHTA and CDR2 FQGNSA. The J segment lost 10 bases and the V segment lost 4 bases, leaving 4 bases of the junction unmatched. The CDR3 DNA sequence: TGTGCCAGCAGCTACGGACTAGCGGGAGACCAGTACTTC. Encoded protein: CASSYGLAGDQYF.

In its sample, this clone was seen a few times. The sample has other DNA sequences that encode this CDR3 too. The CDR3 DNA is TGTGCCAGCAGCTTCAGCGGGGCCAGCACAGATACGCAGTATTTT. Its translation: CASSFSGASTDTQYF. The chain carries TRBV11-2 and TRBJ2-3, with 7 bases matching TRBD2. Trimming took 3 bases from V and 0 from J; bases not matched to a gene: 3. Germline CDR1 SGHAT, CDR2 FQNNGV. The length of the CDR3 is 15 residues.

This rearrangement joins TRBV12-3 or TRBV12-4 to TRBJ1-2; perhaps TRBD1 as D (5 bases). This CDR3 is 11 amino acids long. V dropped 5 bases and J dropped 8 bases, with 9 bases sitting between them. The CDR3 sequence: CASSNRRGYTF. CDR3 coding DNA: TGTGCCAGCAGTAACAGGCGCGGCTACACCTTC.

J is TRBJ1-2 and V is TRBV15; D is possibly TRBD1 (6 bases). CDR1 and CDR2 from the germline V gene are LNHNV and YYDKDF (reference sequence). The CDR3 contains 13 residues. V lost 6 bases and J lost 2, with 10 bases in between. The CDR3 region is CATSFQGNYGYTF. DNA of the CDR3: TGTGCCACCAGTTTCCAGGGGAACTATGGCTACACCTTC.

The rearrangement uses TRBV5-5 and TRBJ2-4; tentative D call: TRBD2 (6 bases). The V end was cut by 1 base, the J end by 3 bases, with 8 bases between. The germline V gene has CDR1 SGHKS and CDR2 YYEKEE (reference sequence). The CDR3 has 14 amino acids. The CDR3 coding sequence is TGTGCCAGCAGCTTGTTGGAGGGCAAAAACATTCAGTACTTC. Its protein product is CASSLLEGKNIQYF. The variable domain in full, completed from reference TRBV5-5 and TRBJ2-4, reads DAGVTQSPTHLIKTRGQQVTLRCSPISGHKSVSWYQQVLGQGPQFIFQYYEKEERGRGNFPDRFSARQFPNYSSELNVNALLLGDSALYLCASSLLEGKNIQYFGAGTRLSVL.

V and J are TRBV6-2 or TRBV6-3 and TRBJ1-6, with D perhaps TRBD1 (6 bases). V gave up 2 bases and J gave up 7 bases, with 9 bases separating them. This CDR3 contains 14 residues. Germline-derived CDR1 and CDR2 are MNHEY and SVGEGT. Here the CDR3 DNA reads TGTGCCAGCAGTTACGGACAGCTAAATTCACCCCTCCACTTT. Translating gives CASSYGQLNSPLHF.

The rearrangement joins TRBV6-5 to TRBJ1-5; TRBD1 might be the D (6 bases). This CDR3 has 13 residues. Trimming removed 8 bases from V and 5 bases from J, with 13 bases in between. The germline CDR1 and CDR2 sequences are MNHEY and SVGAGI. The CDR3, as DNA: TGTGCCAGCCGGACAGCTAGGGATCAGCCCCAGCATTTT. Amino acid sequence: CASRTARDQPQHF.

The V and J genes are TRBV10-1 and TRBJ2-7; TRBD1 agrees at 7 bases. This CDR3 has 15 residues. J gave up 3 bases and V 9 bases, and 14 bases lay outside the gene matches. Germline V gives CDR1 WNHNN, CDR2 SYGVQD (reference sequence). The DNA of the CDR3 is TGCGCCAGGGATCCTACGGGACAGAGACTCTACGAGCAGTACTTC. Its translation: CARDPTGQRLYEQYF.

This clone came up a few times. J is TRBJ1-2 and V is TRBV12-3 or TRBV12-4; TRBD1 is a possible D gene (6 bases). Trimming took 5 bases from V and 8 from J, leaving 15 bases between them. The CDR3 runs to 13 residues. The CDR3 DNA reads TGTGCCAGCAGTCAAGGGGGTTCATACGGCTACACCTTC. Amino acids: CASSQGGSYGYTF.

The CDR3 loop is CASSLDGGSQETQYF. CDR3 in DNA: TGTGCCAGCAGCTTAGACGGAGGCAGCCAAGAGACCCAGTACTTC. The chain combines TRBV7-9 with TRBJ2-5, with D possibly TRBD2 on 5 matching bases. Trimming pared 1 base from V and 1 base from J, leaving 10 bases between. This CDR3 region has 15 residues. Germline values: CDR1 SEHNR, CDR2 FQNEAQ (reference sequence).

The CDR3 DNA sequence: TGTGCCAGCAGCTTAGAAGGTGTGCCGGGAAAAGAGAGCAGCACAGATACGCAGTATTTT. As protein: CASSLEGVPGKESSTDTQYF. This sequence joins TRBV13 and TRBJ2-3; a weak D match, TRBD2 (5 bases). Trimming removed 1 base at V and 0 bases at J, with 23 bases between. Germline CDR1 PRHDT, CDR2 FYEKMQ (reference sequence). The CDR3 length is 20 residues.

This clone has only one observation. The gene calls are TRBV5-5 and TRBJ2-7; TRBD2 matches at 7 bases. The germline CDR1 and CDR2 sequences are SGHKS and YYEKEE (reference sequence). This CDR3 has 17 amino acids. Trimming at V came to 0 bases and at J to 0 bases, leaving 9 bases not matched to a gene. The CDR3, as DNA: TGTGCCAGCAGCTTGGCAGCTAGCGGTAAAAGCTCCTACGAGCAGTACTTC. Translating gives CASSLAASGKSSYEQYF.

The rearrangement links TRBV6-2 or TRBV6-3 to TRBJ2-1; 7 bases match TRBD2. Germline CDR1 reads MNHEY; CDR2 reads SVGEGT. The CDR3 totals 15 residues. V was clipped by 6 bases and J by 4 bases; unmatched bases: 9. The CDR3 sequence: CASSARLAVYNEQFF. CDR3 nucleotides: TGTGCCAGCAGCGCCAGGCTAGCGGTATACAATGAGCAGTTCTTC.

The V call is TRBV3-1 (or the pseudogene TRBV3-2), the J call TRBJ2-5; TRBD2 aligns across 9 bases. CDR3 length equals 13 residues. V shed 4 bases and J 9 bases; nucleotides not matched to a gene: 6. CDR1 and CDR2 (germline): LGHDT, YNNKEL (reference sequence). The DNA of the CDR3 is TGTGCCAGCAGCCTGCGGGAGGGATTCTCCCAGTACTTC. Protein sequence: CASSLREGFSQYF.

This clone was observed at least ten times. The rearrangement uses TRBV11-3 and TRBJ2-1, with 9 bases identical to TRBD2. Unmatched junction bases numbered 6, after V lost 0 bases and J lost 6 bases. This CDR3 comprises 16 residues. Germline V gives CDR1 SGHNT, CDR2 YENEEA. In nucleotides, the CDR3 is TGTGCCAGCAGCTTAGAAGGAGTAGCGGGGGTCAATGAGCAGTTCTTC. Protein: CASSLEGVAGVNEQFF.

This chain links TRBV3-1 (or the pseudogene TRBV3-2) with TRBJ2-1; weak D call: TRBD2 (5 bases). CDR1 is LGHDT, CDR2 YNNKEL, per germline (reference sequence). The CDR3 runs 14 residues. Between the trimmed V and J ends, which lost 6 bases and 2 bases, there was a span of 11 bases. CDR3 protein: CASSPSWTYNEQFF. CDR3 DNA sequence: TGTGCCAGCAGTCCTAGCTGGACCTACAATGAGCAGTTCTTC.